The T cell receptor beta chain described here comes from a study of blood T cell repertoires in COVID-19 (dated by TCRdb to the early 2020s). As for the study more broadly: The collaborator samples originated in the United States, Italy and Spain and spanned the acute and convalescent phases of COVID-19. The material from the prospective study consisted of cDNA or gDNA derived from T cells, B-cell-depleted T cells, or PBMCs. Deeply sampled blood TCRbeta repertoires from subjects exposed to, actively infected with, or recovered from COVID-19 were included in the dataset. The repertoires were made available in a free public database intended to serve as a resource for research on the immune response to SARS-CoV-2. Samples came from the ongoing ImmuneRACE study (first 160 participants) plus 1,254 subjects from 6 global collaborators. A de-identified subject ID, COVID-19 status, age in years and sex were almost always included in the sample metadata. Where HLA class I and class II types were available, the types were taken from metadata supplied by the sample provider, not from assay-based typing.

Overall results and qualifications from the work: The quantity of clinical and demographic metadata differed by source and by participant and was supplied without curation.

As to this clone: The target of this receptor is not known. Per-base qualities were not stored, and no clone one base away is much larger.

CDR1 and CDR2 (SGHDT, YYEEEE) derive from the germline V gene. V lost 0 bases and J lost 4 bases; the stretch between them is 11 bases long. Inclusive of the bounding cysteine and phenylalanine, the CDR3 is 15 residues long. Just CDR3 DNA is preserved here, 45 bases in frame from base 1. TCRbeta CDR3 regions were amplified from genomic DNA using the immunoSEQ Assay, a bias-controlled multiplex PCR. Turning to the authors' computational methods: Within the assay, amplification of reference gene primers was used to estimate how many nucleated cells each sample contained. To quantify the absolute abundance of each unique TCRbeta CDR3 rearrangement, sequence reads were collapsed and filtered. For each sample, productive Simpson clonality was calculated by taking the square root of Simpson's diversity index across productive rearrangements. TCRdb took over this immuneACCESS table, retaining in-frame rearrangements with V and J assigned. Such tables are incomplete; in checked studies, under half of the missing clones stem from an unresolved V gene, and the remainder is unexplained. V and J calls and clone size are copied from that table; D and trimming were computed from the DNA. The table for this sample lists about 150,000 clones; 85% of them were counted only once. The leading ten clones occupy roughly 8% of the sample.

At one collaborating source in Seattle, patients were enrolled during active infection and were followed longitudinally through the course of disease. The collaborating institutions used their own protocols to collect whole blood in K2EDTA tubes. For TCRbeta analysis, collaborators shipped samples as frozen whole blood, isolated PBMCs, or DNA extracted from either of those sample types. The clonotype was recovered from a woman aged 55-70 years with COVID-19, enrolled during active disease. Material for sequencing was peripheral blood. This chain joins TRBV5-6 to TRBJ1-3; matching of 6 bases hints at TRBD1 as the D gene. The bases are TGTGCCAGCAGCTTGGCCCAGGGGATGGGAAACACCATATATTTT. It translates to CASSLAQGMGNTIYF.